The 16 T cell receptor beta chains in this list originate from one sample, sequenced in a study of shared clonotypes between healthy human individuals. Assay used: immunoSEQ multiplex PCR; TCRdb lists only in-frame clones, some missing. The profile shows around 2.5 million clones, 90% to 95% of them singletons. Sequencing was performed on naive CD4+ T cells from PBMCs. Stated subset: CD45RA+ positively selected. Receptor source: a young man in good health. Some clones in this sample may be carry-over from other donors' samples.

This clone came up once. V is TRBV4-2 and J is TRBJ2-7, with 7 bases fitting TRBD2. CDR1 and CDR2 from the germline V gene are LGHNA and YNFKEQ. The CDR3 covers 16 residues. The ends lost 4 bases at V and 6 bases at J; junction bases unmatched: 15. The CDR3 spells CASSRDPGAGALEQYF. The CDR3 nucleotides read TGTGCCAGCAGCCGTGATCCGGGTGCGGGAGCGCTCGAGCAGTACTTC.

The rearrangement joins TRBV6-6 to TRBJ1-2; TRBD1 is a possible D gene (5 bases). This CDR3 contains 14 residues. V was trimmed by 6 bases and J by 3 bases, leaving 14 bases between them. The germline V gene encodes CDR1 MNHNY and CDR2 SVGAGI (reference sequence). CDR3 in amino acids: CASSSVPGDYGYTF. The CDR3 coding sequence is TGTGCCAGCAGCTCGGTCCCGGGGGACTATGGCTACACCTTC.

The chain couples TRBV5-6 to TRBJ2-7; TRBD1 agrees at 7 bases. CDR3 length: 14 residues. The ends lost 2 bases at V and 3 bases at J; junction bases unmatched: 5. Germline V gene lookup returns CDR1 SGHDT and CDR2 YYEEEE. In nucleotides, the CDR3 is TGTGCCAGCAGCTTAGTGGACAGGAACTACGAGCAGTACTTC. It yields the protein CASSLVDRNYEQYF.

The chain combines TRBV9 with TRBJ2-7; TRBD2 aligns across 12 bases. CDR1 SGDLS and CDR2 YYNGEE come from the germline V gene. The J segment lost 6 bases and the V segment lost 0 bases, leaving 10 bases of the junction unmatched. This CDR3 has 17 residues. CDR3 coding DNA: TGTGCCAGCAGCGTAGGCGTTCGGCTAGCGGGAGGGGGCGAGCAGTACTTC. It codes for CASSVGVRLAGGGEQYF.

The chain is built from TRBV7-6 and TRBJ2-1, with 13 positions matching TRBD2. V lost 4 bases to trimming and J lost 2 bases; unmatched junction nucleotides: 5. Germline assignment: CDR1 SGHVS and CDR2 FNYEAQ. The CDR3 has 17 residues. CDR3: CASSYHGLAGAYNEQFF. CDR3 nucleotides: TGTGCCAGCAGCTACCACGGACTAGCGGGGGCCTACAATGAGCAGTTCTTC.

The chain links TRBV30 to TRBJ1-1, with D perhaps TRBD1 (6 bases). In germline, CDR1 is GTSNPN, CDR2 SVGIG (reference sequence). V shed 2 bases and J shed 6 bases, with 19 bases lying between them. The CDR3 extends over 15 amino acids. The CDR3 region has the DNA TGTGCCTGGAGTATCGGGGAAGGGGGGGCCCCTGAAGCTTTCTTT. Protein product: CAWSIGEGGAPEAFF.

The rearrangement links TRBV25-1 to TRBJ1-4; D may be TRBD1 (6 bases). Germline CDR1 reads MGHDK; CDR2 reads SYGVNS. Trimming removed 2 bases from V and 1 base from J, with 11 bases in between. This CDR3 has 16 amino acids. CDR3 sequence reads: CASSEDRPGTNEKLFF. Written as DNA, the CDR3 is TGTGCCAGCAGTGAAGACAGGCCTGGAACTAATGAAAAACTGTTTTTT.

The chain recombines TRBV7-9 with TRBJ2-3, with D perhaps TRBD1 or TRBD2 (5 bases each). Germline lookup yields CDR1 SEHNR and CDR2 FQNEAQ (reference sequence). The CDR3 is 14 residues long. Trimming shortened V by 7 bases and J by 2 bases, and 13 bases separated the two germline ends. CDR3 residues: CASTRDGNTDTQYF. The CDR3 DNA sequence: TGTGCCAGCACCAGGGACGGGAACACAGATACGCAGTATTTT. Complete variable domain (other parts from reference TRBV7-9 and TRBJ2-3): DTGVSQNPRHKITKRGQNVTFRCDPISEHNRLYWYRQTLGQGPEFLTYFQNEAQLEKSRLLSDRFSAERPKGSFSTLEIQRTEQGDSAMYLCASTRDGNTDTQYFGPGTRLTVL.

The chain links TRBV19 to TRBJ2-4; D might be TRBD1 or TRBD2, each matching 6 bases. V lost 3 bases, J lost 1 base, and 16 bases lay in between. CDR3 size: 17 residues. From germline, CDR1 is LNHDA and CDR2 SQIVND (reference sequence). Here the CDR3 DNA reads TGTGCCAGTAGTATGGGGGCGGGATGGTCGGCCAAAAACATTCAGTACTTC. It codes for CASSMGAGWSAKNIQYF.

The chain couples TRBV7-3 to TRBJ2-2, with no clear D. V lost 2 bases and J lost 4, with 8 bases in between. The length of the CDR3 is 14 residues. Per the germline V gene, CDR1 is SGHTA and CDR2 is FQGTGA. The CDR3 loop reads CASSLGPSTGELFF. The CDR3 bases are TGTGCCAGCAGCTTAGGCCCTAGCACCGGGGAGCTGTTTTTT.

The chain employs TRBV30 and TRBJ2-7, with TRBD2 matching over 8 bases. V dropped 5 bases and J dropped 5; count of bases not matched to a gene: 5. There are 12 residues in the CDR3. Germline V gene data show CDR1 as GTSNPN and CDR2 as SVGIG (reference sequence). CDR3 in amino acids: CAWGLAVNEQYF. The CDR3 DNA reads TGTGCCTGGGGACTAGCTGTGAACGAGCAGTACTTC. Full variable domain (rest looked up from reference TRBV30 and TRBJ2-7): SQTIHQWPATLVQPVGSPLSLECTVEGTSNPNLYWYRQAAGRGLQLLFYSVGIGQISSEVPQNLSASRPQDRQFILSSKKLLLSDSGFYLCAWGLAVNEQYFGPGTRLTVT.

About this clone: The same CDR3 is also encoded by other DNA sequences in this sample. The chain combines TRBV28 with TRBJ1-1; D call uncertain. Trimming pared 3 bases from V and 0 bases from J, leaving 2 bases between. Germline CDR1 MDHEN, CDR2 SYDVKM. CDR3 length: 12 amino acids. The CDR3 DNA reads TGTGCCAGCAGTTTGGTGAACACTGAAGCTTTCTTT. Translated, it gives CASSLVNTEAFF. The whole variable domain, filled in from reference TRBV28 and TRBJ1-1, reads DVKVTQSSRYLVKRTGEKVFLECVQDMDHENMFWYRQDPGLGLRLIYFSYDVKMKEKGDIPEGYSVSREKKERFSLILESASTNQTSMYLCASSLVNTEAFFGQGTRLTVV.

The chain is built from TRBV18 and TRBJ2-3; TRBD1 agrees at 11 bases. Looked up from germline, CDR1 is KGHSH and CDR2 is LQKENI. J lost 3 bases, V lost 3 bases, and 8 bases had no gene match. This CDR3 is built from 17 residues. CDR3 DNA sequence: TGTGCCAGCTCACCTTTCACCGGGACAGGGGGGACAGATACGCAGTATTTT. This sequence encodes CASSPFTGTGGTDTQYF.

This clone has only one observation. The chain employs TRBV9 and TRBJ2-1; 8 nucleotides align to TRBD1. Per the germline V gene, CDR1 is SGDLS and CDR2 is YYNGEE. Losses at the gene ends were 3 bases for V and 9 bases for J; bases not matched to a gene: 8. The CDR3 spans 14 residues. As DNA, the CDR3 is TGTGCCAGCAGCGAGGGCAGGGGGCTGCTTGAGCAGTTCTTC. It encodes CASSEGRGLLEQFF. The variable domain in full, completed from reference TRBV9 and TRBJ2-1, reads DSGVTQTPKHLITATGQRVTLRCSPRSGDLSVYWYQQSLDQGLQFLIQYYNGEERAKGNILERFSAQQFPDLHSELNLSSLELGDSALYFCASSEGRGLLEQFFGPGTRLTVL.

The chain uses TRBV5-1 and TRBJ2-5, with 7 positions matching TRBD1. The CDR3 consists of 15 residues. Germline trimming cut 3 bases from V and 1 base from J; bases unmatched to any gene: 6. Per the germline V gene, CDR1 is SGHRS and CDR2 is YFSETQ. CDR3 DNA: TGCGCCAGCAGCTGGGCCGGGACAGCCCAAGAGACCCAGTACTTC. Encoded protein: CASSWAGTAQETQYF. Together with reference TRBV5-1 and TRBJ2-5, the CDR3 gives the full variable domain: KAGVTQTPRYLIKTRGQQVTLSCSPISGHRSVSWYQQTPGQGLQFLFEYFSETQRNKGNFPGRFSGRQFSNSRSEMNVSTLELGDSALYLCASSWAGTAQETQYFGPGTRLLVL.

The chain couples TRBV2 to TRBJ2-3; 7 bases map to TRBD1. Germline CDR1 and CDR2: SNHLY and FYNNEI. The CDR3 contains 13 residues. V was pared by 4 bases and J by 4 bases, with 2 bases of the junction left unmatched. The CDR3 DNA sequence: TGTGCCAGCAGTGCAACAGGGGCAGATACGCAGTATTTT. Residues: CASSATGADTQYF.